This T cell receptor beta chain originates from a study of shared T cell receptors in the human thymus. The data were produced by immunoSEQ multiplex PCR, yet TCRdb's version contains in-frame clones alone and is incomplete. The table shows roughly 550,000 clones, with around 82% occurring only once. The V segment lost 4 bases and the J segment 7 bases; nucleotides outside the gene matches: 4. Per germline, CDR1 MGHRA and CDR2 YSYEKL. The CDR3 has 14 amino acids. This sample also belongs to another study, concerning human thymus T cells.

The specimen was thymocytes. This clonotype was sampled from a boy younger than two with a congenital heart defect. This rearrangement joins TRBV4-1 to TRBJ2-2, with 9 positions matching TRBD1. This CDR3 reads CASSPGQGGGELFF. DNA of the CDR3: TGCGCCAGCAGCCCGGGACAGGGAGGCGGGGAGCTGTTTTTT.